There are many counts of the clone carrying this T cell receptor (beta chain). Its specificity is not known. From germline, CDR1 is SEHNR and CDR2 FQNEAQ (reference sequence). The CDR3 loop spans 15 amino acids. Trimming pared 5 bases from V and 4 bases from J, leaving 16 bases between. One entry per CDR3 protein results from TCRdb running MiXCR on the 5' RACE reads. Seen here are some 200,000 distinct CDR3 sequences, about 9.2% observed once, and the top ten hold roughly 4%. The data stem from a study of T-cell memory formation after mild COVID-19. The overall study: Largely donor-specific sequence clusters came from a couple of donors.

Study-wide findings and caveats: Clones which contracted sat mainly in CM and EM if CD4+, and in EMRA if CD8+. The study found balanced CD4/CD8 in clones contracting day 15 to 85 and a CD4+ lean in later expanders. Some SARS-CoV-2-responding clones were already detected in memory before infection.

Source material: PBMCs or a T cell subset sorted from them (not recorded which). This sequence joins TRBV7-9 and TRBJ2-3, with D tentatively TRBD2 (5 bases). The sequence came from a young man who had mild COVID-19 (a few samples of this study predate the infection). Cell type and time point are not known. The CDR3 loop reads CASSNRRAAADTQYF. The CDR3 DNA reads as TGTGCCAGCAGCAACCGACGGGCAGCGGCAGATACGCAGTATTTT.